The following is a T cell receptor beta chain sequence with its context. The antigen is not known. In each case, RNA was isolated and then reverse transcribed into cDNA as the sequencing template. The method was immunoSEQ multiplex PCR; TCRdb's version includes in-frame clones alone and lacks a portion of them. The sample lists around 100,000 clones, roughly 50% seen once, with approximately 12% in the top ten. The sample is drawn from a study of CD8+ T cells in alopecia areata. Across the whole study: Treated individuals took tofacitinib by mouth, 5 to 10 mg twice daily.

Documented treatment: oral pan-JAK inhibitor, 5-10 mg twice daily. Study-wide findings and caveats: The presence of one nonresponder keeps the tie between baseline CD8+ expansion and response uncertain.

Looked up from germline, CDR1 is MGHRA and CDR2 is YSYEKL. V lost 5 bases, J lost 4 bases, and 15 bases lay in between. CDR3 length: 14 residues. V and J are TRBV4-1 and TRBJ2-7; the D gene is possibly TRBD2 (6 bases). This clonotype was obtained from a human donor with alopecia areata. The sequencing here drew on CD8+ T cells sorted from blood, taken at week 24, from a patient treated with tofacitinib. CDR3 coding DNA: TGCGCCAGCAGCAAAGTCACTAGCAAATACGAGCAGTACTTC. Encoded protein: CASSKVTSKYEQYF.